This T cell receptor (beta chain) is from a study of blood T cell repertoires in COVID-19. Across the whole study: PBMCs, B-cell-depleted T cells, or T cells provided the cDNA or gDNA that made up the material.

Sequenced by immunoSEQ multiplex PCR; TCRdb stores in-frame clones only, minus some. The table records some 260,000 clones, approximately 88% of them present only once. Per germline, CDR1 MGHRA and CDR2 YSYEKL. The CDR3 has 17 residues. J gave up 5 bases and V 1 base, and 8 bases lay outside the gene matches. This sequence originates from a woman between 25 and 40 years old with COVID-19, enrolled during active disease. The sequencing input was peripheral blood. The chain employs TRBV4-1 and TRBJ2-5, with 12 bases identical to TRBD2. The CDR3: CASSQVTSGSGKETQYF. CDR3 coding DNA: TGCGCCAGCAGCCAAGTGACTAGCGGGAGTGGAAAGGAGACCCAGTACTTC.